A single sample gave rise to the 18 T cell receptor beta chains below, sequenced in a study of cytomegalovirus exposure and HLA in healthy donors. It was with 60 Vbeta and 13 Jbeta primers that the PCR ran. Profiled with immunoSEQ multiplex PCR; TCRdb holds only in-frame clones, not every one. The repertoire includes approximately 89,000 clones, about 80% of them detected once, and 10% to 13% sits in the top ten. Sequencing input: PBMCs. These receptors came from a human donor in good health.

The V call is TRBV4-1, the J call TRBJ2-3; 15 nucleotides align to TRBD2. The V gene end was trimmed by 2 bases and the J gene end by 1 base; junction bases not matched to a gene: 7. In germline, CDR1 is MGHRA, CDR2 YSYEKL. The CDR3 covers 19 residues. This CDR3 is CASSQIGLAGGLGTDTQYF. The CDR3 nucleotides are TGCGCCAGCAGCCAAATAGGACTAGCGGGGGGGTTAGGCACAGATACGCAGTATTTT.

The rearrangement links TRBV11-2 to TRBJ2-3; 8 nucleotides align to TRBD2. The V and J ends lost 1 base and 4 bases, in that order; junction bases with no gene match: 1. CDR1 SGHAT and CDR2 FQNNGV come from the germline V gene. This CDR3 has 14 residues. The CDR3 sequence is CASSLAREADTQYF. The CDR3 DNA reads as TGTGCCAGCAGCTTAGCGCGGGAGGCAGATACGCAGTATTTT.

This chain joins TRBV18 and TRBJ1-4; TRBD1 is a possible D gene (6 bases). The germline V and J ends were trimmed by 6 bases and 2 bases, with 10 bases remaining between them. The CDR3 is made up of 14 amino acids. The germline CDR1 and CDR2 sequences are KGHSH and LQKENI. DNA of the CDR3: TGTGCCAGCTCTCGTGGACAGACTAATGAAAAACTGTTTTTT. It encodes CASSRGQTNEKLFF.

This clone appeared once. V and J are TRBV27 and TRBJ1-5, with D possibly being TRBD1 (6 bases). CDR1 is MNHEY and CDR2 is SMNVEV in the germline V gene (reference sequence). The CDR3 contains 13 residues. Trimming shortened V by 5 bases and J by 7 bases, and 12 bases separated the two germline ends. CDR3 sequence reads: CASSQGRGQPQHF. DNA for the CDR3: TGTGCCAGCAGTCAGGGGCGTGGACAGCCCCAGCATTTT.

This chain uses TRBV7-3 with TRBJ1-6, with 7 bases lining up with TRBD1. Germline V CDR1 and CDR2: SGHTA, FQGTGA. V was clipped by 3 bases and J by 2 bases; unmatched bases: 4. CDR3 length: 16 amino acids. For the CDR3, the DNA is TGTGCCAGCAGCTTCCGAGGGGGCACCTATAATTCACCCCTCCACTTT. Its translation: CASSFRGGTYNSPLHF.

This chain connects TRBV5-1 to TRBJ2-1; 8 bases fit TRBD2. The CDR3 covers 14 residues. Losses at the gene ends were 3 bases for V and 6 bases for J; bases not matched to a gene: 5. CDR1 SGHRS and CDR2 YFSETQ come from the germline V gene. The CDR3 region has the DNA TGCGCCAGCAGCTCCGGGACTAGTGTCAATGAGCAGTTCTTC. It codes for CASSSGTSVNEQFF.

J is TRBJ1-4 and V is TRBV5-1; TRBD1 aligns across 8 bases. J was trimmed by 3 bases and V by 5 bases; bases with no gene match: 15. In germline, CDR1 is SGHRS, CDR2 YFSETQ. This CDR3 has 18 residues. CDR3 DNA sequence: TGCGCCAGCAGACTCGGACAGGGAATGAAGAAGGCTAATGAAAAACTGTTTTTT. The encoded protein is CASRLGQGMKKANEKLFF. Based on the CDR3 plus reference TRBV5-1 and TRBJ1-4, the full variable domain is KAGVTQTPRYLIKTRGQQVTLSCSPISGHRSVSWYQQTPGQGLQFLFEYFSETQRNKGNFPGRFSGRQFSNSRSEMNVSTLELGDSALYLCASRLGQGMKKANEKLFFGSGTQLSVL.

A single count supports this clone. This sequence joins TRBV5-5 and TRBJ1-5; 7 bases are a match to TRBD1. The CDR3 length is 18 residues. The V gene's germline CDR1 is SGHKS and CDR2 YYEKEE (reference sequence). V lost 2 bases, J lost 0 bases, and 11 bases stayed unmatched. The CDR3 DNA reads TGTGCCAGCAGCTTTGCACAGGGGTTTTTGAATAGCAATCAGCCCCAGCATTTT. It specifies CASSFAQGFLNSNQPQHF.

The sample holds a few counts of this clone. The CDR3 spells CASSPVLKSGNEQFF. Written as DNA, the CDR3 is TGTGCCAGCAGCCCCGTCCTTAAATCCGGCAATGAGCAGTTCTTC. The gene calls are TRBV5-5 and TRBJ2-1, with no clear D. The germline V and J ends were trimmed by 4 bases and 6 bases, with 17 bases remaining between them. Germline assignment: CDR1 SGHKS and CDR2 YYEKEE (reference sequence). The CDR3 contains 15 residues.

The V and J genes are TRBV7-2 and TRBJ1-5; the D gene is possibly TRBD1 (6 bases). Per germline, CDR1 SGHTA and CDR2 FQGNSA. The length of the CDR3 is 15 residues. The V gene lost 2 bases and the J gene lost 4 bases, with 12 bases spanning the gap. In nucleotides, the CDR3 is TGTGCCAGCAGCTTACAACAGGGAAATAATCAGCCCCAGCATTTT. It is translated as CASSLQQGNNQPQHF. The full variable domain, in which reference TRBV7-2 and TRBJ1-5 provide the parts outside the CDR3, is GAGVSQSPSNKVTEKGKDVELRCDPISGHTALYWYRQSLGQGLEFLIYFQGNSAPDKSGLPSDRFSAERTGGSVSTLTIQRTQQEDSAVYLCASSLQQGNNQPQHFGDGTRLSIL.

This chain uses TRBV11-3 with TRBJ2-5; D remains ambiguous. CDR1 and CDR2 from the germline V gene are SGHNT and YENEEA. This CDR3 has 13 amino acids. V gave up 5 bases and J gave up 5 bases, with 12 bases separating them. CDR3 amino acids: CASSAHGWETQYF. The CDR3 bases are TGTGCCAGCAGCGCACACGGGTGGGAGACCCAGTACTTC.

CDR3 DNA sequence: TGTGCCAGCAGCTTACCAGGGTCAGGTGGAAACACCATATATTTT. It encodes CASSLPGSGGNTIYF. The chain has TRBV13 and TRBJ1-3, with a tentative D call TRBD1 (5 bases). Trimming stripped 2 bases from V and 3 bases from J, with 11 bases between. CDR3 size: 15 residues. CDR1 and CDR2 from the germline V gene are PRHDT and FYEKMQ (reference sequence).

The chain recombines TRBV11-2 with TRBJ2-5, with 8 bases fitting TRBD2. J gave up 2 bases and V 3 bases, and 14 bases lay outside the gene matches. Germline CDR1 is SGHAT and CDR2 is FQNNGV. The CDR3 runs 18 residues. The CDR3 nucleotides read TGTGCCAGCAGCTTTAGGTTTGGATCGGTAGCGGGGCAAGAGACCCAGTACTTC. Its protein product is CASSFRFGSVAGQETQYF.

The chain carries TRBV19 and TRBJ1-5, with D uncertain. From germline, CDR1 is LNHDA and CDR2 SQIVND (reference sequence). The CDR3 loop spans 13 amino acids. V gave up 0 bases and J gave up 6 bases, with 6 bases separating them. CDR3 sequence: CASSIDGSQPQHF. The CDR3 nucleotides are TGTGCCAGTAGTATAGACGGGAGTCAGCCCCAGCATTTT.

In this sample, this clone turned up a few times. This chain joins TRBV5-4 and TRBJ2-1; D perhaps matches TRBD2 (5 bases). This CDR3 comprises 15 residues. V lost 4 bases and J lost 0, with 11 bases in between. Germline V lookup: CDR1 SGHNT, CDR2 YYREEE (reference sequence). The CDR3 here is CASSVDLSSYNEQFF. Written as DNA, the CDR3 is TGTGCCAGCAGCGTGGACTTAAGCTCCTACAATGAGCAGTTCTTC.

The rearrangement uses TRBV18 and TRBJ2-5; TRBD1 is a possible D gene (6 bases). The V gene lost 3 bases and the J gene lost 5 bases, with 16 bases spanning the gap. This CDR3 has 15 amino acids. Germline V lookup: CDR1 KGHSH, CDR2 LQKENI. The CDR3 spells CASSPTGTKGETQYF. CDR3 nucleotide sequence: TGTGCCAGCTCACCGACCGGGACAAAGGGGGAGACCCAGTACTTC.

The chain employs TRBV6-4 and TRBJ2-1; the D is unclear. The CDR3 totals 15 residues. Germline V CDR1 and CDR2: MRHNA, SNTAGT. V shed 3 bases and J shed 0 bases, with 9 bases lying between them. CDR3 protein: CASSDSPSSYNEQFF. The CDR3 DNA is TGTGCCAGCAGTGATAGTCCGAGCTCCTACAATGAGCAGTTCTTC.

The rearrangement uses TRBV28 and TRBJ1-5; 7 positions match TRBD1. V lost 5 bases to trimming and J lost 4 bases; unmatched junction nucleotides: 2. The CDR3 length is 13 residues. Germline assignment: CDR1 MDHEN and CDR2 SYDVKM. CDR3: CASSRDRNQPQHF. DNA of the CDR3: TGTGCCAGCAGTCGGGACAGAAATCAGCCCCAGCATTTT.